What follows are 13 T cell receptor beta chains derived from one specimen sequenced in a study of shared clonotypes between healthy human individuals. Sequenced by immunoSEQ multiplex PCR; TCRdb stores in-frame clones only, minus some. The sample shows 2 million to 2.5 million clones, approximately 95% of them seen only once. The sample was naive CD4+ T cells sorted from blood. Subset described: CD45RA+ positively selected. Every receptor here comes from a young man in good health.

With respect to this clone: Other DNA sequences in this specimen translate into the identical CDR3. This CDR3 is CASSQEVGEAFF. The DNA of the CDR3 is TGCGCCAGCAGCCAAGAGGTGGGTGAAGCTTTCTTT. The chain links TRBV4-1 to TRBJ1-1; D call uncertain. Germline CDR1 MGHRA, CDR2 YSYEKL. With 0 bases removed from V and 7 bases from J, the gap between germline ends came to 6 bases. The CDR3 totals 12 residues.

The J gene is TRBJ2-5, the V gene TRBV5-4, with TRBD1 matching 11 bases. CDR1 and CDR2 from the germline V gene are SGHNT and YYREEE (reference sequence). The J segment lost 4 bases and the V segment lost 5 bases, leaving 7 bases of the junction unmatched. This CDR3 is built from 15 residues. CDR3 nucleotide sequence: TGTGCCAGCAGATCCGGGACAGGGGGACGAGAGACCCAGTACTTC. It codes for CASRSGTGGRETQYF.

The chain carries TRBV10-3 and TRBJ2-1, with 10 bases lining up with TRBD2. Trimming at V came to 4 bases and at J to 6 bases, leaving 6 bases not matched to a gene. CDR1 ENHRY and CDR2 SYGVKD come from the germline V gene. The CDR3 is 15 residues long. The DNA of the CDR3 is TGTGCCATCAGTGGAAGTACTAGCGGGGTCAATGAGCAGTTCTTC. Translated, it gives CAISGSTSGVNEQFF.

The chain employs TRBV6-1 and TRBJ1-5; 9 bases fit TRBD1. CDR1 is MNHNS and CDR2 is SASEGT in the germline V gene. The junction had 10 bases not matched to a gene; V was cut back by 7 bases and J by 6 bases. The length of the CDR3 is 15 residues. The CDR3 loop is CASIPGTGSAQPQHF. Here the CDR3 DNA reads TGTGCCAGCATTCCCGGGACAGGGTCGGCTCAGCCCCAGCATTTT.

The chain has TRBV30 and TRBJ1-1; TRBD1 is a possible D gene (6 bases). Looked up from germline, CDR1 is GTSNPN and CDR2 is SVGIG (reference sequence). Trimming removed 3 bases from V and 4 bases from J, with 15 bases in between. CDR3 length: 14 amino acids. CDR3 bases: TGTGCCTGGAGATTGGGGGCGGTATTCACTGAAGCTTTCTTT. Its protein product is CAWRLGAVFTEAFF.

The chain links TRBV30 to TRBJ1-6; 7 nucleotides match TRBD1. Germline V gene data show CDR1 as GTSNPN and CDR2 as SVGIG (reference sequence). CDR3 size: 14 residues. The trim removed 2 bases at V and 7 bases at J, leaving 5 bases unmatched. The CDR3 reads CAWSFSRGNSPLHF. The CDR3 DNA follows: TGTGCCTGGAGTTTTAGCAGGGGGAATTCACCCCTCCACTTT.

This clone was counted at least ten times. This chain joins TRBV9 and TRBJ2-7, with D unresolved. Germline-derived CDR1 and CDR2 are SGDLS and YYNGEE. V gave up 4 bases and J gave up 6 bases, with 14 bases separating them. This CDR3 spans 13 amino acids. The CDR3 protein is CASSSAPSLEQYF. The CDR3 DNA reads TGTGCCAGCAGCTCAGCCCCGTCGCTCGAGCAGTACTTC.

V gene TRBV4-3 combines with J gene TRBJ1-2; D unclear. The CDR3 has 14 amino acids. V lost 0 bases, J lost 4 bases, and 9 bases lay in between. CDR1 LGHNA and CDR2 YSLEER come from the germline V gene. The CDR3 DNA is TGCGCCAGCAGCCAAGAAGCACAGCTCTATGGCTACACCTTC. This sequence encodes CASSQEAQLYGYTF.

The chain carries TRBV5-1 and TRBJ2-6; 7 nucleotides line up with TRBD1. The CDR3 is 16 residues long. Unmatched junction bases numbered 6, after V lost 6 bases and J lost 0 bases. Germline V gene lookup returns CDR1 SGHRS and CDR2 YFSETQ. CDR3 DNA: TGCGCCAGCATGGGACAGCGAGGCTCTGGGGCCAACGTCCTGACTTTC. It yields the protein CASMGQRGSGANVLTF.

The rearrangement joins TRBV18 to TRBJ1-1; unclear D gene. This CDR3 spans 15 amino acids. V was trimmed by 3 bases and J by 1 base, leaving 12 bases between them. CDR1 and CDR2 (germline): KGHSH, LQKENI. CDR3 residues: CASSPPGGWNTEAFF. CDR3 nucleotide sequence: TGTGCCAGCTCACCGCCCGGCGGTTGGAACACTGAAGCTTTCTTT.

This chain connects TRBV30 to TRBJ1-2; D call uncertain. Trimming took off 3 bases at V and 4 bases at J, with 12 bases between the two ends. The germline gives CDR1 GTSNPN, CDR2 SVGIG (reference sequence). This CDR3 is built from 13 residues. In DNA form, the CDR3 reads TGTGCCTGGAGGTCTTCGAGGGCCTATGGCTACACCTTC. Its translation: CAWRSSRAYGYTF.

This chain uses TRBV6-5 with TRBJ2-4; 7 bases are shared with TRBD2. V lost 8 bases to trimming and J lost 1 base; unmatched junction nucleotides: 8. CDR1 is MNHEY and CDR2 is SVGAGI in the germline V gene. This CDR3 comprises 15 residues. CDR3 loop: CASARGGKAKNIQYF. The CDR3 DNA sequence: TGTGCCAGCGCACGCGGGGGAAAGGCCAAAAACATTCAGTACTTC.

This chain links TRBV6-1 with TRBJ1-1; no reliable D call. The CDR3 runs to 14 residues. Germline CDR1 MNHNS, CDR2 SASEGT. Trimming removed 6 bases from V and 2 bases from J, with 13 bases in between. The chain's CDR3 is CASRQGSINTEAFF. In nucleotides, the CDR3 is TGTGCCAGCAGACAAGGGAGTATAAACACTGAAGCTTTCTTT.